This record looks at one TCR beta chain sequence and its context. No antigen is known for it. Base qualities are missing; no much larger clone stands one base away. Patients with autoimmune disease history or receiving systemic immunosuppression were excluded from the trial. Peripheral blood for TCR sequencing was drawn from every dose cohort at baseline, at cycle 4 day 1 and at cycle 7 day 1. The samples were taken from a phase I, first-in-human, multicenter, open-label dose-escalation trial of ivuxolimab. Adults with locally advanced or metastatic head and neck squamous cell, hepatocellular, melanoma or renal cell carcinoma were enrolled in the trial. Before TCR sequencing, CD4+ T cells and CD8+ T cells were sorted from peripheral blood as separate populations. For sequencing of the TCRbeta CDR3 region, genomic DNA was extracted from the sorted cells. The immunoSEQ Assay was used to sequence the TCRbeta CDR3 regions. TCRdb limited this immuneACCESS table to in-frame rearrangements with V and J called. A share of clones is missing; checked studies link under half to unresolved V genes, and the rest is unexplained. The sample includes 20,000 to 30,000 clones, with over 70% observed a single time. About 15% of the sample goes to the ten largest clones.

Taken from the germline V gene, the CDR1 and CDR2 loops are MDHEN and SYDVKM. Germline trimming: 5 bases from V, 4 bases from J; junction bases outside gene matches: 9. Its CDR3 holds 15 amino acids, cysteine through phenylalanine. Of the read, only the CDR3 DNA is kept; its 45 bases are in frame from base 1. The sample comes from a study of OX40 agonist ivuxolimab in advanced cancers. About the full investigation: Ivuxolimab, which targeted the costimulatory receptor OX40 (CD134), was an agonistic, fully human IgG2 monoclonal antibody. Intravenous ivuxolimab was administered to patients every 2 weeks at six dose levels: 0.01, 0.1, 0.3, 1.5, 3 and 10 mg/kg. Of the 50 or so patients in dose escalation, about 19 had hepatocellular carcinoma, around 15 had melanoma, 9 had renal cell carcinoma and 9 had head and neck cancer. A male proportion of nearly 85% and a mean age of approximately 55 years, ranging from 23 to 79, were recorded for the dose-escalation cohort. Patients were allowed to have had prior anti-PD-1, anti-PD-L1 or anti-CTLA-4 therapy, and around two fifths of the dose-escalation patients had been treated with checkpoint inhibitors. Partial responses occurred in three dose-escalation patients: two with cutaneous melanoma and one with hepatocellular carcinoma. Peripheral TCRbeta sequencing aimed to test whether ivuxolimab altered TCR sequence diversity and caused clonal T-cell expansion. The paper describes the monotherapy dose-escalation part (N of about 54 patients) of the phase I trial of ivuxolimab. Here is what the overall study found, with its caveats: Low levels of normalized T-cell clonal expansion were also shown by some nonresponding patients. After ivuxolimab, more expanded clones were found on average in CD8+ T cells than in CD4+ T cells. At doses of 0.1 to 3.0 mg/kg, clonal expansion of both CD4+ and CD8+ blood T cells was observed from baseline to week 6. Partial responders in the 0.1-3.0 mg/kg groups had among the lowest normalized peripheral clonal expansion, especially among CD8+ T cells. Antigen specificity was not determined for the clonally expanded peripheral T cells.

The receptor comes from an adult with an advanced solid tumor such as melanoma, head and neck, liver or kidney cancer. This chain joins TRBV28 to TRBJ1-2, and 8 bases in between align with TRBD1. The sample was CD4+ or CD8+ T cells sorted from blood, taken in a trial of the OX40 agonist ivuxolimab. The DNA reads as follows: TGTGCCAGCAGTAAACCGGGACAGGAGACCTATGGCTACACCTTC. Its coded protein is CASSKPGQETYGYTF.